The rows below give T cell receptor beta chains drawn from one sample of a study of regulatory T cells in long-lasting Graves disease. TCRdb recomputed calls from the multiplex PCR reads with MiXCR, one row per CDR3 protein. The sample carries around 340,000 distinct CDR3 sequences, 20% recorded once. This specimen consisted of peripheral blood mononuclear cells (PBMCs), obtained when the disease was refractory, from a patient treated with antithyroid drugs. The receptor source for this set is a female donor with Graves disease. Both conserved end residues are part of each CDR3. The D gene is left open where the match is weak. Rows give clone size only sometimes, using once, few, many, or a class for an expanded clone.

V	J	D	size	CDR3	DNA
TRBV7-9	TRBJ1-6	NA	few	CASRAGRSNSPLHF	TGTGCCAGCAGAGCGGGACGGAGTAATTCACCCCTCCACTTT
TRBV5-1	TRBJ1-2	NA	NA	CASREGYGYTF	TGCGCCAGCCGGGAGGGCTATGGCTACACCTTC
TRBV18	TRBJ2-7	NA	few	CASSPFLGDGDYEQYF	TGTGCCAGCTCACCATTTCTAGGGGACGGAGACTACGAGCAGTACTTC
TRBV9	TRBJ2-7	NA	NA	CASSVAAASSYEQYF	TGTGCCAGCAGCGTAGCGGCGGCCAGCTCCTACGAGCAGTACTTC
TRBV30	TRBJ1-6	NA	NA	CAWSMSGSYNSPLHF	TGTGCCTGGTCGATGAGTGGCTCCTATAATTCACCCCTCCACTTT
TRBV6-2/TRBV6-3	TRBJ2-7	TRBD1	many	CASSWDSASEQYF	TGTGCCAGCAGTTGGGACAGTGCCAGCGAGCAGTACTTC
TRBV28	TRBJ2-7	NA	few	CASSFRVGYEQYF	TGTGCCAGCAGTTTCCGGGTGGGTTACGAGCAGTACTTC
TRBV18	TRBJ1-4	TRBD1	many	CASSPRQGNEKLFF	TGTGCCAGCTCACCACGACAGGGGAATGAAAAACTGTTTTTT
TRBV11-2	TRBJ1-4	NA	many	CASSLDPQGLNEKLFF	TGTGCCAGCAGCTTAGACCCACAGGGACTAAATGAAAAACTGTTTTTT
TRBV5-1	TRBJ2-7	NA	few	CASSSNPAESYEQYF	TGCGCCAGCAGCTCCAACCCGGCCGAGTCCTACGAGCAGTACTTC
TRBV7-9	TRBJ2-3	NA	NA	CASSLVVQRTDAQYF	TGTGCCAGCAGCTTAGTGGTACAGCGCACAGATGCGCAGTATTTT
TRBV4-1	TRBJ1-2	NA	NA	CASSLRETEFRPGYTF	TGCGCCAGCAGCTTACGAGAGACAGAGTTTCGTCCTGGCTACACCTTC
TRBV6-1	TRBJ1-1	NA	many	CASSPRDIGRAFF	TGTGCCAGCAGTCCACGGGACATCGGACGGGCTTTCTTT
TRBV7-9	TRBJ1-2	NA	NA	CASSLGQVDGYTF	TGTGCCAGCAGCTTAGGGCAGGTGGATGGCTACACCTTC
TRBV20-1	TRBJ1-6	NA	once	CSARVPLGFNSPLHF	TGCAGTGCTAGAGTCCCATTGGGGTTTAATTCACCCCTCCACTTT
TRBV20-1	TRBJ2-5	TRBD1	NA	CSARDGTGARGTQYF	TGCAGTGCTAGAGATGGGACAGGGGCACGGGGGACCCAGTACTTC
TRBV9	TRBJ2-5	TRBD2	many	CASSGTGTSGETQYF	TGTGCCAGCAGCGGTACCGGGACTAGCGGGGAGACCCAGTACTTC
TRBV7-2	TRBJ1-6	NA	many	CASSLVPFTSYNSPLHF	TGTGCCAGCAGCTTAGTTCCTTTTACCTCCTATAATTCACCCCTCCACTTT
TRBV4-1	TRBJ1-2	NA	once	CASRDYRGNYGYTF	TGCGCCAGCAGGGACTATCGCGGGAACTATGGCTACACCTTC
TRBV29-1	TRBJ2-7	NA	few	CSALTGPTSSEQYF	TGCAGCGCCCTGACCGGGCCAACTTCTTCCGAGCAGTACTTC
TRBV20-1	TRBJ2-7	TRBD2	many	CSARASDRTSGRVDEQYF	TGCAGTGCTAGAGCTTCAGACAGGACTAGCGGGAGGGTGGACGAGCAGTACTTC
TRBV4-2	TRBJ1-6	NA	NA	CASSQDRIESYNSPLHF	TGTGCCAGCAGCCAAGATCGTATAGAATCCTATAATTCACCCCTCCACTTT
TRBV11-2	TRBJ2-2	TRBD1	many	CASSALRGPNTGELFF	TGTGCCAGCAGCGCTCTCAGGGGGCCGAACACCGGGGAGCTGTTTTTT
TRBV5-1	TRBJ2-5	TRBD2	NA	CASRSGRTQETQYF	TGCGCCAGCAGAAGCGGGAGGACCCAAGAGACCCAGTACTTC
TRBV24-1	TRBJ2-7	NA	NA	CAPIQRIPLAYEQYF	TGTGCCCCAATCCAGCGGATTCCCCTAGCCTACGAGCAGTACTTC
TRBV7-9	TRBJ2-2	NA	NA	CASSPRFPGELFF	TGTGCCAGCAGCCCTCGGTTCCCCGGGGAGCTGTTTTTT
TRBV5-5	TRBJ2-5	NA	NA	CASRESEETQYF	TGTGCCAGCAGGGAATCGGAGGAGACCCAGTACTTC
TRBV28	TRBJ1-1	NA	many	CASSSYSQGTMNTEAFF	TGTGCCAGCAGTTCCTACTCACAGGGAACCATGAACACTGAAGCTTTCTTT
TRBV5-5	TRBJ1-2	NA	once	CTSSLRPGGRYTF	TGTACCAGCAGCTTAAGGCCCGGCGGGCGCTACACCTTC
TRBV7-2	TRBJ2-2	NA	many	CASSGNLNTGELFF	TGTGCCAGCAGCGGAAACCTTAACACCGGGGAGCTGTTTTTT
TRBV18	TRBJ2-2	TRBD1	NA	CASFTRRGHTGELFF	TGTGCCAGCTTTACACGAAGGGGGCACACCGGGGAGCTGTTTTTT
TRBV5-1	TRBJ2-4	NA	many	CASSLELAKNIQYF	TGCGCCAGCAGCTTGGAGTTAGCCAAAAACATTCAGTACTTC
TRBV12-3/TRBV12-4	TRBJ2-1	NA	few	CASSLVGQGPLNEQFF	TGTGCCAGCAGTTTAGTTGGGCAGGGGCCCCTGAATGAGCAGTTCTTC
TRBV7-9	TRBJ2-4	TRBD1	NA	CASSSTGGSGNIQYF	TGTGCCAGCAGCTCCACAGGGGGGAGCGGAAACATTCAGTACTTC
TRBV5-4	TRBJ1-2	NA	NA	CASSQVPGQKNYGYTF	TGTGCCAGCAGCCAGGTACCGGGGCAGAAGAACTATGGCTACACCTTC
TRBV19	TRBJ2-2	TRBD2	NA	CASVAGGYTGELFF	TGTGCCAGCGTAGCGGGGGGTTACACCGGGGAGCTGTTTTTT
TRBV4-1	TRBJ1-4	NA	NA	CASRPNRVLSEKLFF	TGCGCCAGCAGACCAAACAGGGTTCTTAGTGAAAAACTGTTTTTT
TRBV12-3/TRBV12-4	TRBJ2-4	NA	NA	CASSFLDRNIQYF	TGTGCCAGCAGTTTTCTGGATAGAAACATTCAGTACTTC
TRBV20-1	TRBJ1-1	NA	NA	CRPKRGHLRDTEAFF	TGCAGGCCTAAAAGAGGGCACCTGAGGGACACTGAAGCTTTCTTT
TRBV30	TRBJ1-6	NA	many	CAWSPMSRSPLHF	TGTGCCTGGAGCCCGATGTCCCGATCACCCCTCCACTTT
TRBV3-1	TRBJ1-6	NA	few	CASSQGFYNSPLHF	TGTGCCAGCAGCCAAGGATTCTATAATTCACCCCTCCACTTT
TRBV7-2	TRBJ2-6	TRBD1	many	CASSLTGAGTGFSGANVLTF	TGTGCCAGCAGCTTAACCGGAGCCGGGACAGGGTTCTCTGGGGCCAACGTCCTGACTTTC
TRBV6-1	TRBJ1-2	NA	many	CASVQQIGYGYTF	TGTGCCAGCGTTCAACAAATAGGTTATGGCTACACCTTC
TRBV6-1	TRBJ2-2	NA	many	CASMPGRNTGELFF	TGTGCCAGCATGCCGGGACGAAACACCGGGGAGCTGTTTTTT
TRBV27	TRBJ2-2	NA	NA	CASSVRDNANTGELFF	TGTGCCAGCAGTGTCCGGGACAACGCGAACACCGGGGAGCTGTTTTTT
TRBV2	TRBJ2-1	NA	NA	CASSSLAELYNEQFF	TGTGCCAGCAGTTCATTGGCGGAGCTCTACAATGAGCAGTTCTTC
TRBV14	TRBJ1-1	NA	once	CASKGLGTEAFF	TGTGCCAGCAAGGGGCTCGGGACTGAAGCTTTCTTT
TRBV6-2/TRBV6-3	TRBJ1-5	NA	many	CASSYPGPRKEDQPQHF	TGTGCCAGCAGTTACCCCGGGCCCCGAAAGGAAGATCAGCCCCAGCATTTT
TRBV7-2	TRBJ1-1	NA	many	CASSLDWGMNTEAFF	TGTGCCAGCAGCTTAGATTGGGGAATGAACACTGAAGCTTTCTTT
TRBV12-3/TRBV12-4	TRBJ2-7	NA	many	CASSGGARTYEQYF	TGTGCCAGCAGTGGGGGGGCACGAACCTACGAGCAGTACTTC
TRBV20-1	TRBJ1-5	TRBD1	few	CSARDGKTGVEQPQHF	TGCAGTGCTAGAGATGGAAAGACAGGGGTGGAACAGCCCCAGCATTTT
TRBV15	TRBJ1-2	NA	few	CATSMGGGYGYTF	TGTGCCACCAGCATGGGGGGCGGCTATGGCTACACCTTC
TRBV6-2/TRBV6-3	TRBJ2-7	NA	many	CASSYRTRTANEQYF	TGTGCCAGCAGTTACCGAACTAGGACAGCTAACGAGCAGTACTTC
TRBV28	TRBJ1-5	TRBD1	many	CASAGWGQGPNQPQHF	TGTGCCAGCGCAGGGTGGGGACAGGGCCCCAATCAGCCCCAGCATTTT
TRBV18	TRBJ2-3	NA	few	CASSPRDGTDTQYF	TGTGCCAGCTCACCACGGGACGGCACAGATACGCAGTATTTT
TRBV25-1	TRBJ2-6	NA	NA	CASSETGANVLTF	TGTGCCAGCAGTGAAACTGGGGCCAACGTCCTGACTTTC